A single TCR beta chain is shown here with its context. Its antigen is as yet unknown. The sample originates from a study of T cells in Graves' hyperthyroidism and ophthalmopathy. The CDR3 loop spans 15 amino acids. The germline CDR1 and CDR2 sequences are MNHNY and SVGAGI (reference sequence). Deletions cut 5 bases from V and 1 base from J, with 14 bases between. Patients aged 18 to 65 had newly diagnosed hyperthyroidism of under 2 months' duration. Study results and caveats: In blood, most of the thyroid clonotypes expanded above 0.001 were also present.

Amplification targeted TCR beta CDR3 regions from RNA transcripts. Primed by the HTBI set, a first-round RT-PCR was run on the TCR CDR3. Via MiXCR, TCRdb re-called the multiplex PCR reads, giving one row per CDR3 protein. The sample yields roughly 580,000 distinct CDR3 sequences, 40% to 55% seen once. The rearrangement links TRBV6-6 to TRBJ1-1; the D gene is possibly TRBD1 (6 bases). Sample: peripheral blood or thyroid tissue (not recorded which). The source is a woman aged 18-29 years with Graves' hyperthyroidism. CDR3 residues: CASSPRLRGNTEAFF. The CDR3 DNA reads TGTGCCAGCAGTCCTCGCCTCAGGGGGAACACTGAAGCTTTCTTT.